Below, 11 T cell receptor beta chains from the same sample are listed, as sequenced in a study of siplizumab effects on memory and regulatory T cells. Repertoires were generated with immunoSEQ multiplex PCR, while TCRdb's copy carries only in-frame clones and drops some. The repertoire holds tens of thousands of clones, with roughly 90% as singletons. The sample consisted of naive CD4+ T cells sorted from blood. These receptors were taken from a human donor in good health.

This chain joins TRBV2 and TRBJ2-5; a possible D gene is TRBD2 (7 bases). CDR3 length: 15 residues. V lost 1 base and J lost 2, with 11 bases in between. The germline V gene has CDR1 SNHLY and CDR2 FYNNEI. CDR3 in amino acids: CASSEDRGGQETQYF. DNA of the CDR3: TGTGCCAGCAGTGAAGATAGGGGGGGACAAGAGACCCAGTACTTC.

V and J are TRBV4-1 and TRBJ1-5, with 7 bases matching TRBD1. The CDR3 consists of 17 residues. Germline V CDR1 and CDR2: MGHRA, YSYEKL. Trimming took 1 base from V and 7 from J; bases not matched to a gene: 13. In DNA, the CDR3 is TGCGCCAGCAGCCAAGTTGGGCTAAGACAGGGTGGCCAGCCCCAGCATTTT. Residues: CASSQVGLRQGGQPQHF.

The rearrangement links TRBV7-6 to TRBJ2-1, with TRBD2 matching over 9 bases. J lost 8 bases, V lost 0 bases, and 2 bases had no gene match. The CDR3 covers 14 residues. From germline, CDR1 is SGHVS and CDR2 FNYEAQ. In nucleotides, the CDR3 is TGTGCCAGCAGCTTAGCTGCGGGGGGGCATGAGCAGTTCTTC. Its protein product is CASSLAAGGHEQFF.

This sequence joins TRBV11-2 and TRBJ1-2, with D perhaps matching TRBD1 (5 bases). Germline V lookup: CDR1 SGHAT, CDR2 FQNNGV. Trimming removed 5 bases at V and 2 bases at J, with 9 bases between. CDR3 size: 13 residues. This CDR3 reads CASSGGGNYGYTF. As DNA, the CDR3 is TGTGCCAGCAGCGGCGGGGGGAACTATGGCTACACCTTC. Looking up the rest from reference TRBV11-2 and TRBJ1-2 gives the full variable domain: EAGVAQSPRYKIIEKRQSVAFWCNPISGHATLYWYQQILGQGPKLLIQFQNNGVVDDSQLPKDRFSAERLKGVDSTLKIQPAKLEDSAVYLCASSGGGNYGYTFGSGTRLTVV.

The chain is built from TRBV7-6 and TRBJ1-2, with 7 bases that match TRBD1. The ends lost 5 bases at V and 6 bases at J; junction bases unmatched: 6. CDR1 and CDR2 (germline): SGHVS, FNYEAQ. The CDR3 has 13 amino acids. The CDR3 is CASSAQTGNGYTF. The CDR3 nucleotides read TGTGCCAGCAGCGCACAGACAGGGAATGGCTACACCTTC.

The gene calls are TRBV5-6 and TRBJ1-6; D call uncertain. The CDR3 spans 13 residues. Germline V lookup: CDR1 SGHDT, CDR2 YYEEEE. Trimming shortened V by 7 bases and J by 5 bases, and 10 bases separated the two germline ends. The CDR3 spells CASRRADNSPLHF. The CDR3 nucleotides are TGTGCCAGCCGTCGGGCGGATAATTCACCCCTCCACTTT.

The chain links TRBV7-9 to TRBJ1-2; D is ambiguous. The CDR3 spans 13 residues. Looked up from germline, CDR1 is SEHNR and CDR2 is FQNEAQ (reference sequence). The ends were cut back, 2 bases at V and 2 bases at J, with 6 bases in the middle. For the CDR3, the DNA is TGTGCCAGCAGCTTACAGGAGAACTATGGCTACACCTTC. Its protein is CASSLQENYGYTF.

The genes are TRBV6-5 and TRBJ2-7; D is unclear. The V gene's germline CDR1 is MNHEY and CDR2 SVGAGI. With 6 bases removed from V and 3 bases from J, the gap between germline ends came to 12 bases. The CDR3 consists of 13 residues. This CDR3 reads CASSYLGSYEQYF. The DNA for the CDR3 is TGTGCCAGCAGCTACCTGGGAAGCTACGAGCAGTACTTC.

This clone appeared once. The chain carries TRBV7-9 and TRBJ1-5; D might be TRBD1 (6 bases). Trimming shortened V by 0 bases and J by 7 bases, and 19 bases separated the two germline ends. CDR1 and CDR2 (germline): SEHNR, FQNEAQ (reference sequence). This CDR3 comprises 17 residues. CDR3 sequence (DNA): TGTGCCAGCAGCTTAGCGGGGGCCTTTGGGGGAGAGCAGCCCCAGCATTTT. It is translated as CASSLAGAFGGEQPQHF.

V usage is TRBV20-1 and J usage is TRBJ2-3; D is tentatively TRBD1 or TRBD2 (5 bases each). CDR1 is DFQATT and CDR2 is SNEGSKA in the germline V gene (reference sequence). The germline V and J ends were trimmed by 6 bases and 6 bases, with 10 bases remaining between them. The CDR3 sequence is 11 residues long. This chain's CDR3 is CSAAWGDTQYF. CDR3 nucleotide sequence: TGCAGTGCGGCGTGGGGGGATACGCAGTATTTT.

The chain recombines TRBV9 with TRBJ2-7, with D possibly called TRBD1 or TRBD2 (5 bases each). CDR1 and CDR2 (germline): SGDLS, YYNGEE. The CDR3 is 14 residues long. V lost 0 bases to trimming and J lost 7 bases, with 14 bases between them. This CDR3 reads CASSVGGSPGEQYF. CDR3 sequence (DNA): TGTGCCAGCAGCGTAGGGGGGTCCCCTGGGGAGCAGTACTTC.